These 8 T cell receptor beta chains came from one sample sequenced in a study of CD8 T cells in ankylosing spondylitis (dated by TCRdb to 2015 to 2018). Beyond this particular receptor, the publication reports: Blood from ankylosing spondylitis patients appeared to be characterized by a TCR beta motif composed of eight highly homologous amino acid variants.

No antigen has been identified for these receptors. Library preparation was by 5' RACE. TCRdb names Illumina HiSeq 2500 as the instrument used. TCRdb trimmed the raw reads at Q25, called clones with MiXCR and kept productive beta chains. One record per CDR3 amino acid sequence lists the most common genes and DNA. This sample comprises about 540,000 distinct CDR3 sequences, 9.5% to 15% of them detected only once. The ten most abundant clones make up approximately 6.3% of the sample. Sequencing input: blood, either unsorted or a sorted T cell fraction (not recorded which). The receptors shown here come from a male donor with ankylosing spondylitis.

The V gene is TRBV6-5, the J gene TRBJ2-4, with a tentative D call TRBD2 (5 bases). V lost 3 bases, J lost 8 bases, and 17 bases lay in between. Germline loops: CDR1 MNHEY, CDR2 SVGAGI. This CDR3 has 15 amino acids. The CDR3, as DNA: TGTGCCAGCAGTTATGGTGTGGGAGCGATCCACATTCAGTACTTC. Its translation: CASSYGVGAIHIQYF.

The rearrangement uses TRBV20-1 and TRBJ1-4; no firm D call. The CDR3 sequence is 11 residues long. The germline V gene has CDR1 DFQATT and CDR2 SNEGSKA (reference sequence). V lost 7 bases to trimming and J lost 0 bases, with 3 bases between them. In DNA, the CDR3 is TGCAGTGTTGCAACTAATGAAAAACTGTTTTTT. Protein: CSVATNEKLFF.

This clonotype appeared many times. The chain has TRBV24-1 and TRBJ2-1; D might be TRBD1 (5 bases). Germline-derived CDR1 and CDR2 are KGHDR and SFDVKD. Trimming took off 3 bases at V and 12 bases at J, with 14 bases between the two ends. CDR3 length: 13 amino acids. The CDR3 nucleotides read TGTGCCACCAGTGATGCCGTGGACAAGACGCAGTTCTTC. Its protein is CATSDAVDKTQFF.

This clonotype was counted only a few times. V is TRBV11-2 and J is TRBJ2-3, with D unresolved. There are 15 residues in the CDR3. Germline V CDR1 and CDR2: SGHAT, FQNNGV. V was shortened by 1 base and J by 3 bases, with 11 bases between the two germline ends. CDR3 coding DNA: TGTGCCAGCAGCTTAGGTCCGAGTACAACAGATACGCAGTATTTT. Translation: CASSLGPSTTDTQYF.

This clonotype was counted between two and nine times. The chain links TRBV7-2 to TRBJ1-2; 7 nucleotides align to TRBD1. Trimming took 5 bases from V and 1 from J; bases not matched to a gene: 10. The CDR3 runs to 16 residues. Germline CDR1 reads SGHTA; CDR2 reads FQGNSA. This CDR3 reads CASSLPGTVFNYGYTF. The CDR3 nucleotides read TGTGCCAGCAGCCTACCTGGGACAGTCTTTAACTATGGCTACACCTTC.

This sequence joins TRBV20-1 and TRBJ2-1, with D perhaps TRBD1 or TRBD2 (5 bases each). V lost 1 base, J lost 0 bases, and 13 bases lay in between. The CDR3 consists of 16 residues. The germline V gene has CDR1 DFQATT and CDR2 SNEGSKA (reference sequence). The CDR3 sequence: CSARGLKGSSYNEQFF. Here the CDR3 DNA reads TGCAGTGCTAGAGGGCTGAAGGGGAGCTCCTACAATGAGCAGTTCTTC.

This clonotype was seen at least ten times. The CDR3 DNA reads TGCGCCAGCAGAACGTTTACGCCTAGCAGAACCGGGGAGCTGTTTTTT. Translating gives CASRTFTPSRTGELFF. This chain uses TRBV5-1 with TRBJ2-2; a possible D gene is TRBD2 (5 bases). The CDR3 has 16 amino acids. Germline V lookup: CDR1 SGHRS, CDR2 YFSETQ. V lost 5 bases, J lost 5 bases, and 19 bases lay in between.

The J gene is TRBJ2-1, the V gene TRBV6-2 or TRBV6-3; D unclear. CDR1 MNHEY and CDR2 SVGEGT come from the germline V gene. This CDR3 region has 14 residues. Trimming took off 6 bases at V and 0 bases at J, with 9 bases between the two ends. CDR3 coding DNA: TGTGCCAGCAGCCGTCCTAGCTCCTACAATGAGCAGTTCTTC. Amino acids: CASSRPSSYNEQFF.